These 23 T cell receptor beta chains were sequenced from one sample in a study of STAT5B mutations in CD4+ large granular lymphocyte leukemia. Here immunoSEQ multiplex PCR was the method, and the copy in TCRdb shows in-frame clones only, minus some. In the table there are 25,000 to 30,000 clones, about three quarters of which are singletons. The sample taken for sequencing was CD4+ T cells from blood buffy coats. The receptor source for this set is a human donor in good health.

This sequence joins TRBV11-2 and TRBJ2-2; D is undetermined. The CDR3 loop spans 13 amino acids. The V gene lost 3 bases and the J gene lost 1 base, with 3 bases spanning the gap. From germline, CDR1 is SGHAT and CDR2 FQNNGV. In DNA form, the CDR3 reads TGTGCCAGCAGCTTCTGGAACACCGGGGAGCTGTTTTTT. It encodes CASSFWNTGELFF. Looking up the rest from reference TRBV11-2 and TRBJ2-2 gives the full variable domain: EAGVAQSPRYKIIEKRQSVAFWCNPISGHATLYWYQQILGQGPKLLIQFQNNGVVDDSQLPKDRFSAERLKGVDSTLKIQPAKLEDSAVYLCASSFWNTGELFFGEGSRLTVL.

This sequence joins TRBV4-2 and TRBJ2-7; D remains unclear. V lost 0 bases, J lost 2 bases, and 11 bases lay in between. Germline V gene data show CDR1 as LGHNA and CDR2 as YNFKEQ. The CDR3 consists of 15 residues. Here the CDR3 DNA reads TGTGCCAGCAGCCAAGAGAGGACGCCCCCCTACGAGCAGTACTTC. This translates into CASSQERTPPYEQYF.

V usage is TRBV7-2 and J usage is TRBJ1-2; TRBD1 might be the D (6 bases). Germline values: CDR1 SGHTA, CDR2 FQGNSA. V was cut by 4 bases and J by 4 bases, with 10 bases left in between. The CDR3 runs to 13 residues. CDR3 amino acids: CASSSRQVYGYTF. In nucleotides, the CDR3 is TGTGCCAGCAGCTCCCGACAGGTCTATGGCTACACCTTC.

CDR3 nucleotides: TGTGCCAGCTCACCCCGGTCAGGGAGGGGGGACGATCAGCCCCAGCATTTT. It codes for CASSPRSGRGDDQPQHF. The V gene is TRBV18, the J gene TRBJ1-5, with D maybe TRBD1 (6 bases). Looked up from germline, CDR1 is KGHSH and CDR2 is LQKENI. V lost 3 bases and J 5 bases, leaving 20 bases between the germline ends. The CDR3 sequence is 17 residues long. Combining the CDR3 with reference TRBV18 and TRBJ1-5 gives the whole variable domain NAGVMQNPRHLVRRRGQEARLRCSPMKGHSHVYWYRQLPEEGLKFMVYLQKENIIDESGMPKERFSAEFPKEGPSILRIQQVVRGDSAAYFCASSPRSGRGDDQPQHFGDGTRLSIL.

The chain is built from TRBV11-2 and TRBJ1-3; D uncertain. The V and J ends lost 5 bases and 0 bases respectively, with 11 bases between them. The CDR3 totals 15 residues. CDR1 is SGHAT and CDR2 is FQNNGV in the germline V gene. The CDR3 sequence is CASSLEYLSGNTIYF. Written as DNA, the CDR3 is TGTGCCAGCAGCCTCGAATACCTCTCTGGAAACACCATATATTTT.

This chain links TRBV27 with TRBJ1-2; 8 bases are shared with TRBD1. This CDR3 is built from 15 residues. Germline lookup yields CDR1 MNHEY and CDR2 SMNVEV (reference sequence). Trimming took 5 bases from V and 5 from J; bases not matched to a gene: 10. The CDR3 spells CASSLTRDRRYGYTF. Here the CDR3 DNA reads TGTGCCAGCAGTCTGACCCGGGACAGGAGATATGGCTACACCTTC.

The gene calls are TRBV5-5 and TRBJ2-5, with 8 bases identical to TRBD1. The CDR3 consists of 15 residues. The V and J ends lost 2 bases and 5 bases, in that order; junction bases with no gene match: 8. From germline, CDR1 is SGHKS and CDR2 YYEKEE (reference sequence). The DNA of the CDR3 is TGTGCCAGCAGCTTAGGGTCTACAGGGGGGGAGACCCAGTACTTC. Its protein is CASSLGSTGGETQYF.

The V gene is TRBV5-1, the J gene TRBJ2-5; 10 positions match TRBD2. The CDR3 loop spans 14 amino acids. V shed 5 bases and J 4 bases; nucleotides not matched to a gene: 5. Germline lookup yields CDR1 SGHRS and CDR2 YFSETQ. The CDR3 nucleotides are TGCGCCAGCAGTGAGCGGGAGGGCCGAGAGACCCAGTACTTC. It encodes CASSEREGRETQYF. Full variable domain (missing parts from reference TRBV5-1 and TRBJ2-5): KAGVTQTPRYLIKTRGQQVTLSCSPISGHRSVSWYQQTPGQGLQFLFEYFSETQRNKGNFPGRFSGRQFSNSRSEMNVSTLELGDSALYLCASSEREGRETQYFGPGTRLLVL.

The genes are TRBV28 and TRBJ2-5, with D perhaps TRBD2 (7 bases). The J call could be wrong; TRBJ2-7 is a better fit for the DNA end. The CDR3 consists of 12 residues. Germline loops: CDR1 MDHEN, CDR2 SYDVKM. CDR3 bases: TGTGCCAGCAGGGGGGGGCTCTACGAGCAGTACTTC. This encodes CASRGGLYEQYF.

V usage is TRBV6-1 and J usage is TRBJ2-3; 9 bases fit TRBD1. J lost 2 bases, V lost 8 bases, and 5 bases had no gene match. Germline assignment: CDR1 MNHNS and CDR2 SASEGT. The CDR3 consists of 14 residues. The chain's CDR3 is CASATGGLTDTQYF. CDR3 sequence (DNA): TGTGCCAGCGCTACAGGGGGCCTCACAGATACGCAGTATTTT.

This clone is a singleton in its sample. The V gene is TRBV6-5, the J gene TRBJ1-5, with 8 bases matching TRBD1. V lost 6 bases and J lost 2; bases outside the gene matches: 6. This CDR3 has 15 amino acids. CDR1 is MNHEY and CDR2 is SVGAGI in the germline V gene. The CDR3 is CASSPQGAGNQPQHF. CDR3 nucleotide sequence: TGTGCCAGCAGCCCCCAGGGGGCTGGCAATCAGCCCCAGCATTTT.

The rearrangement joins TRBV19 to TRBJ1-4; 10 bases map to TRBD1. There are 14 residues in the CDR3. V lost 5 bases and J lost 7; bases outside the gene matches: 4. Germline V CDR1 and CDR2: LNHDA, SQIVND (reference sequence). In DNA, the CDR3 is TGTGCCAGTAGTCCCGGGACAGGGGTTGAAAAACTGTTTTTT. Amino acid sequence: CASSPGTGVEKLFF.

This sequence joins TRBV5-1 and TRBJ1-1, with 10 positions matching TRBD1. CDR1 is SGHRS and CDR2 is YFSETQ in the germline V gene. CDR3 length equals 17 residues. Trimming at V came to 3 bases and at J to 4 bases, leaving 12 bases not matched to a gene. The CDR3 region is CASSSTGGAEGGTEAFF. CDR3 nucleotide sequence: TGCGCCAGCAGCTCGACAGGGGGCGCGGAGGGGGGCACTGAAGCTTTCTTT.

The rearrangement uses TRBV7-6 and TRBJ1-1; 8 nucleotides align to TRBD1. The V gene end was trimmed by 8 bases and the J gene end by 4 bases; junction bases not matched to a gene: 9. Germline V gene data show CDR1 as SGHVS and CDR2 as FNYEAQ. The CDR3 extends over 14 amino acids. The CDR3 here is CASDTPGTGTEAFF. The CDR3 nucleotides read TGTGCCAGCGACACCCCGGGGACAGGCACTGAAGCTTTCTTT.

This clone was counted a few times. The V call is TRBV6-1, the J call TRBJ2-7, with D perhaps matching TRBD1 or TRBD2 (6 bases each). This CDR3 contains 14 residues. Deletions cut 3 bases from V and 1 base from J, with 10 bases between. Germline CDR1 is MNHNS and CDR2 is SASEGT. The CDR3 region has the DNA TGTGCCAGCAGTGACACAGGGACTTCCTACGAGCAGTACTTC. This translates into CASSDTGTSYEQYF.

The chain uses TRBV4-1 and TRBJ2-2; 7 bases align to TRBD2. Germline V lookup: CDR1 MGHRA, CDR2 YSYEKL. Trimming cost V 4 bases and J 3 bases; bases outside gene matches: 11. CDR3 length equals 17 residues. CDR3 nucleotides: TGCGCCAGCAGCCTTGACTCAGCGGGGATCGACACCGGGGAGCTGTTTTTT. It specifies CASSLDSAGIDTGELFF.

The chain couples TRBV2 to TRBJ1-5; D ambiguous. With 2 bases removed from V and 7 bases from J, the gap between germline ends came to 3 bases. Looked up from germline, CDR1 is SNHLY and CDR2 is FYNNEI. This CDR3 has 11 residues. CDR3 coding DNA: TGTGCCAGCAGTGAATCCCAGCCCCAGCATTTT. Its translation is CASSESQPQHF.

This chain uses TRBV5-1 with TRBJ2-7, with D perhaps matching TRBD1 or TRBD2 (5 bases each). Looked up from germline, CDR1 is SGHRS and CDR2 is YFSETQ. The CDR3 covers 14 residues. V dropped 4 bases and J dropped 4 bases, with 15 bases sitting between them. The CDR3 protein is CASSPGTAQYEQYF. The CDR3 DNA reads TGCGCCAGCAGCCCTGGGACGGCCCAGTACGAGCAGTACTTC. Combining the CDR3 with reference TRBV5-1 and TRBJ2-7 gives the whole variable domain KAGVTQTPRYLIKTRGQQVTLSCSPISGHRSVSWYQQTPGQGLQFLFEYFSETQRNKGNFPGRFSGRQFSNSRSEMNVSTLELGDSALYLCASSPGTAQYEQYFGPGTRLTVT.

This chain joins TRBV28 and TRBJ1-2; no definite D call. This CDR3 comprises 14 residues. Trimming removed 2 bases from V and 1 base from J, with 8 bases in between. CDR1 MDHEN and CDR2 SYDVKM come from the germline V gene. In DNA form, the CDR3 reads TGTGCCAGCAGTTTAACCCAGAATAACTATGGCTACACCTTC. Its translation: CASSLTQNNYGYTF.

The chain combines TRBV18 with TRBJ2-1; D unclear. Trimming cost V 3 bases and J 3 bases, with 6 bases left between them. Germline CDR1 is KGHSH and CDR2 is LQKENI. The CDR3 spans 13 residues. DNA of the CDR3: TGTGCCAGCTCACCTCCTAGCTACAATGAGCAGTTCTTC. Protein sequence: CASSPPSYNEQFF.

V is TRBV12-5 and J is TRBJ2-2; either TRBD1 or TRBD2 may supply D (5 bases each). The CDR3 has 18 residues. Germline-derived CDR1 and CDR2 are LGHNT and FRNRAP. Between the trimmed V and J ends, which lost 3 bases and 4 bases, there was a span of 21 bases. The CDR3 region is CASGFEPGPLPATGELFF. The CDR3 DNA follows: TGTGCTAGTGGTTTCGAGCCGGGGCCTCTGCCAGCCACCGGGGAGCTGTTTTTT.

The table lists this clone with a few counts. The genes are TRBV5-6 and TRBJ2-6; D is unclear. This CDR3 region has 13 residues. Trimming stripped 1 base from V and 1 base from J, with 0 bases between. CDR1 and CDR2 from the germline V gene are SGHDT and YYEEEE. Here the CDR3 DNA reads TGTGCCAGCAGCTTGTCTGGGGCCAACGTCCTGACTTTC. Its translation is CASSLSGANVLTF. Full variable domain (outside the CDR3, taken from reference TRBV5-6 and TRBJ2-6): DAGVTQSPTHLIKTRGQQVTLRCSPKSGHDTVSWYQQALGQGPQFIFQYYEEEERQRGNFPDRFSGHQFPNYSSELNVNALLLGDSALYLCASSLSGANVLTFGAGSRLTVL.

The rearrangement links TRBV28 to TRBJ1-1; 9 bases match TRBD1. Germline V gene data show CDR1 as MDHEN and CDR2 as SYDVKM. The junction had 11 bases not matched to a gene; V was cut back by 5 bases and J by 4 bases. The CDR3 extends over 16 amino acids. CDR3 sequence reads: CASSRSGTGWSTEAFF. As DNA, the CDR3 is TGTGCCAGCAGTCGATCCGGGACAGGGTGGAGCACTGAAGCTTTCTTT.